These T cell receptor beta chains were read from a single sample in a study of post-analysis software for immune sequencing data. MiXCR, run by TCRdb on the PCR reads, gives a single entry per CDR3 protein. The sample has 750,000 to 950,000 distinct CDR3 sequences; roughly 50% are singletons. The sequenced material came from blood. The receptor set was obtained from a girl aged 5-17 years with multiple sclerosis. Both conserved end residues are part of each CDR3. A D gene is named only where the DNA matches it firmly. The listing skips clone size in some rows; elsewhere it reads once, few, many or a size class.

V	J	size	D	DNA	CDR3
TRBV7-2	TRBJ2-3	once	TRBD2	TGTGCCAGCAGCTGGGCGGGGGGAGTCGATACGCAGTATTTT	CASSWAGGVDTQYF
TRBV20-1	TRBJ1-2	few	NA	TGCAGTGCTAGAGTGGAGGCCCGTTACAATGGCTACACCTTC	CSARVEARYNGYTF
TRBV27	TRBJ2-2	NA	NA	TGTGCCAGCACTACAGTACCGGGTTTGGAGCTGTTTTTT	CASTTVPGLELFF
TRBV20-1	TRBJ2-1	NA	TRBD2	TGCAGTGCTAGCACGGGACTAGCGGGAGTAAATGAGCAGTTCTTC	CSASTGLAGVNEQFF
TRBV12-3/TRBV12-4	TRBJ2-3	NA	TRBD1	TGTGCCAGCAGTCCGGGACAGCCACTCACAGATACGCAGTATTTT	CASSPGQPLTDTQYF
TRBV7-2	TRBJ2-7	NA	NA	TGTGCCAGCAGCTTATGGGTAAGCTCCTACGAGCAGTACTTC	CASSLWVSSYEQYF
TRBV5-1	TRBJ2-7	NA	TRBD2	TGCGCCAGCAGCTTGGCCCCCAGAGCGGGAGAGCCCTACGAGCAGTACTTC	CASSLAPRAGEPYEQYF
TRBV7-9	TRBJ2-3	NA	TRBD2	TGTGCCAGCAGCTTAGGCCTAGCGGGAGAGTCCGATACGCAGTATTTT	CASSLGLAGESDTQYF
TRBV4-1	TRBJ2-7	NA	TRBD2	TGCGCCAGCAGCCAAGAGCGGGCTAGCGGGCTATACGAGCAGTACTTC	CASSQERASGLYEQYF
TRBV20-1	TRBJ2-7	NA	TRBD2	TGCAGTGCTAGAGCGCAGACTAGCGGGAGGGCCTACGAGCAGTACTTC	CSARAQTSGRAYEQYF
TRBV5-1	TRBJ1-2	NA	TRBD1	TGCGCCAGCAGCGCTGGGACAGGCAATGGCTACACCTTC	CASSAGTGNGYTF
TRBV5-1	TRBJ2-5	NA	TRBD1	TGCGCCAGCAGCTTTGCGACAGGGCCAGAGACCCAGTACTTC	CASSFATGPETQYF
TRBV6-1	TRBJ1-2	NA	TRBD1	TGTGCCAGCAACGACCAGGGGGCGTTGTATGGCTACACCTTC	CASNDQGALYGYTF
TRBV12-3/TRBV12-4	TRBJ2-1	NA	TRBD2	TGTGCCAGCACGGCGGGAGGATTCAATGAGCAGTTCTTC	CASTAGGFNEQFF
TRBV10-3	TRBJ1-2	NA	NA	TGTGCCATCAGTGAGTCGGAAATGCCATCCGACAACTATGGCTACACCTTC	CAISESEMPSDNYGYTF
TRBV7-2	TRBJ1-4	NA	TRBD1	TGTGCCAGCAGCCAGGACAGGTGGACTAATGAAAAACTGTTTTTT	CASSQDRWTNEKLFF
TRBV20-1	TRBJ2-1	NA	TRBD2	TGCAGTGCTAGGGGCGGGAGTGAGGCCTACAATGAGCAGTTCTTC	CSARGGSEAYNEQFF
TRBV12-3/TRBV12-4	TRBJ2-3	NA	TRBD1	TGTGCCAGCAGTTTAGCGGTGGACAGGGAGGATACGCAGTATTTT	CASSLAVDREDTQYF
TRBV7-2	TRBJ2-1	NA	TRBD2	TGTGTCAGCAGCTTACCGACTAGCGGGAGGGCCAGGTTCTTC	CVSSLPTSGRARFF
TRBV28	TRBJ2-7	NA	NA	TGTGCCAGCAGTTTGTCCCAATACGAGCAGTACTTC	CASSLSQYEQYF
TRBV7-2	TRBJ1-2	few	NA	TGTGCCAGCAGCTTAGAGGGGCAGGGCCCCTATGGCTACACCTTC	CASSLEGQGPYGYTF
TRBV12-3/TRBV12-4	TRBJ2-1	many	TRBD2	TGTGCCAGCAGTTTAGAGGCTAGCGGGAGCTCCTACAATGAGCAGTTCTTC	CASSLEASGSSYNEQFF
TRBV7-9	TRBJ1-2	few	NA	TGTGCCAGCAGCCTAGCCTCGGCAGGGGATTATGGCTACACCTTC	CASSLASAGDYGYTF
TRBV6-5	TRBJ2-5	NA	NA	TGTGCCAGCAGTTACTCGCCTAGCGCCTCCCAAGAGACCCAGTACTTC	CASSYSPSASQETQYF
TRBV3-1	TRBJ1-2	once	NA	TGTGCCAGCAGCCAAGAAACGGGACGAATCAACTATGGCTACACCTTC	CASSQETGRINYGYTF
TRBV12-3/TRBV12-4	TRBJ2-3	NA	TRBD1	TGTGCCAGCAGCCCTGACAGGGGTCACACAGATACGCAGTATTTT	CASSPDRGHTDTQYF
TRBV25-1	TRBJ2-7	NA	TRBD1	TGTGCCAGCAGTTCGCGGACAGGGAACTACGAGCAGTACTTC	CASSSRTGNYEQYF
TRBV3-1	TRBJ2-6	NA	NA	TGTGCCAGCAGCCAAGAAGGGGGGGGCGGGCTTAGGGCCAACGTCCTGACTTTC	CASSQEGGGGLRANVLTF
TRBV9	TRBJ2-7	once	TRBD1	TGTGCCAGCAGCGCGTCCGGGACAGGGCCCTACGAGCAGTACTTC	CASSASGTGPYEQYF
TRBV9	TRBJ2-1	NA	TRBD2	TGTGCCAGCAGCGTAGCAGGGACTAGCGGGAGCAATGAGCAGTTCTTC	CASSVAGTSGSNEQFF
TRBV7-9	TRBJ2-1	NA	TRBD2	TGTGCCAGCAGCCCCCGGACCGGGACTAGCCTCAATGAGCAGTTCTTC	CASSPRTGTSLNEQFF
TRBV5-1	TRBJ2-1	NA	NA	TGCGCCAGCAGCATGCCTCCGTTGAATGAGCAGTTCTTC	CASSMPPLNEQFF
TRBV27	TRBJ1-2	few	NA	TGTGCCAGCAGTTTAGCCTGGACAGATAACTATGGCTACACCTTC	CASSLAWTDNYGYTF
TRBV30	TRBJ1-2	few	TRBD1	TGTGCCTGGAAAAGGACAGGGGCCAATCCTAACTATGGCTACACCTTC	CAWKRTGANPNYGYTF
TRBV20-1	TRBJ2-3	NA	NA	TGCAGTGCTAGAGCCGGCTCGGAGGGGGCAGATACGCAGTATTTT	CSARAGSEGADTQYF
TRBV20-1	TRBJ1-2	NA	TRBD1	TGCAGTGCTAGAGATTTCGGGGAGGGGGCAGGTGGCTACACCTTC	CSARDFGEGAGGYTF
TRBV20-1	TRBJ2-1	NA	NA	TGCAGTGCTCCGATCAGGGGCCCGTCCTCTTACAATGAGCAGTTCTTC	CSAPIRGPSSYNEQFF
TRBV3-1	TRBJ2-1	few	TRBD2	TGTGCCAGCAGCCAAGATCGGCGGGAGGGCGGTGAGCAGTTCTTC	CASSQDRREGGEQFF
TRBV7-2	TRBJ2-1	NA	TRBD2	TGTGCCAGCAGCTTAGGGGCAAGGACTAGCGGGAGGGAATTTGGAGAGCAGTTCTTC	CASSLGARTSGREFGEQFF
TRBV4-3	TRBJ2-3	NA	TRBD2	TGCGCCAGCAGCCCCAGGACTAGCGCCGTTACTAGCACAGATACGCAGTATTTT	CASSPRTSAVTSTDTQYF
TRBV10-3	TRBJ2-1	NA	TRBD2	TGTGCCACCTCCGGGACTAGTGACAATGAGCAGTTCTTC	CATSGTSDNEQFF
TRBV4-1	TRBJ1-1	once	NA	TGCGCCAGCAGCCAAGAAGAAGAGCGGAGCACTGAAGCTTTCTTT	CASSQEEERSTEAFF
TRBV29-1	TRBJ2-4	NA	NA	TGCAGCGTTTCTCCGACGACCCCGGGGGTTGAGCAGTACTTC	CSVSPTTPGVEQYF
TRBV10-3	TRBJ1-4	NA	NA	TGTGCCATCAGTGAGAGCGAGCGGGAACTGTTTTTT	CAISESERELFF
TRBV12-3/TRBV12-4	TRBJ2-7	NA	NA	TGTGCCAGCGCGGTCTCCTACGAGCAGTACTTC	CASAVSYEQYF
TRBV4-2	TRBJ1-2	NA	NA	TGTGCCAGCAGCCAAGAAGACGGGACAATGTACGGCTACACCTTC	CASSQEDGTMYGYTF
TRBV13	TRBJ2-1	NA	NA	TGTGCCAGCAGCTTAACGTCAAGTGAGCAGTTCTTC	CASSLTSSEQFF